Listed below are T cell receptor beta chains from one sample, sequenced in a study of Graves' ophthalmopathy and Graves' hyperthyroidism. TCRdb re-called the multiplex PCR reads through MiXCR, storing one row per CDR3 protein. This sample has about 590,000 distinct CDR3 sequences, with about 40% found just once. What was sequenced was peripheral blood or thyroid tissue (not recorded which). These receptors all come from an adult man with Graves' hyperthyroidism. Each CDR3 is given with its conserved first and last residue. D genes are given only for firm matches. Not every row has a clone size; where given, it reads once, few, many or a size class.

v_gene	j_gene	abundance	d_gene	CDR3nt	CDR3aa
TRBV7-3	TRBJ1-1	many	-	TGTGCCAGCAGCTTCACAGGGCAACGCACTGAAGCTTTCTTT	CASSFTGQRTEAFF
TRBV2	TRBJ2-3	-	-	TGTGCCAGCAGCCTCGCGCCTGGCCAGGCAGATACGCAGTATTTT	CASSLAPGQADTQYF
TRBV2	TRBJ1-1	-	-	TGTGCCAGCAGTGTAAGGGGGTTCGAAGCTTTCTTT	CASSVRGFEAFF
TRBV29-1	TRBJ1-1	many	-	TGCAGCGTTAGTCAGGGTTCAATGAACACTGAAGCTTTCTTT	CSVSQGSMNTEAFF
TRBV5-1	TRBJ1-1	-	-	TGCGCCAGCAGCTCTGGCGGCCAGAGGAACACTGAAGCTTTCTTT	CASSSGGQRNTEAFF
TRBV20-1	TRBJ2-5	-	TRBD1	TGCAGTGCTAGAGTCCGAGACAGGGGAGAGACCCAGTACTTC	CSARVRDRGETQYF
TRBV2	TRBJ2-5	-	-	TGTGCCAGCAGAAGGGTCCTAGCCGAGGTCACAGATACGCAGTACTTC	CASRRVLAEVTDTQYF
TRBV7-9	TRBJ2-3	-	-	TGTGCCAGCAGCTTAGCCCAGTCAGATACGCAGTATTTT	CASSLAQSDTQYF
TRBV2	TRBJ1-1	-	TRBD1	TGTGCCAGCAGCGACCCTCAGGGGGTACCGAACACTGAAGCTTTCTTT	CASSDPQGVPNTEAFF
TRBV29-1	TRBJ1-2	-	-	TGCAGCGTTCAACAGAGGGGGGTGGGCGAAACATATGGCTACACCTTC	CSVQQRGVGETYGYTF
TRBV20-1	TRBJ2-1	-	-	TGCAGTGCTGAGAACACGTACCTTTACAATGAGCAGTTCTTC	CSAENTYLYNEQFF
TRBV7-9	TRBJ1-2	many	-	TGTGCCAGCAGCTTAGTAAGCGTCTTTATCTATGGCTACACCTTC	CASSLVSVFIYGYTF
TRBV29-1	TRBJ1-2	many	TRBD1	TGCAGCGTTGAAGACGGGACAGGGAGGGAGAGCTATGGCTACACCTTC	CSVEDGTGRESYGYTF
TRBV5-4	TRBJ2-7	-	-	TGTGCCAGCAGCTTGGCGGCGGGGGCTTACGAGCAGCACTTC	CASSLAAGAYEQHF
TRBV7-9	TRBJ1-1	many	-	TGTGCCAGCAGCTTAGTTCGTAGCACTGAAGCTTTCTTT	CASSLVRSTEAFF
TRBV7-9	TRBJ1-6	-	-	TGTGCCAGCAGCCTGGTCAACGCACCGAATTCACCCCTCCACTTT	CASSLVNAPNSPLHF
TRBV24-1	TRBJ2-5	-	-	TGTGCCACCAGTGGGGCGCAGGGGTGGTACCAAGAGACCCAGTACTTC	CATSGAQGWYQETQYF
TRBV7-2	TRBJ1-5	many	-	TGTGCCAGCAGCCCTTATCAGGGTGCTAGAGGCGATCAGCCCCAGCATTTT	CASSPYQGARGDQPQHF
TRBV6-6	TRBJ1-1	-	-	TGTGCCAGCAGTTACTCGAAAGGGTTGGAGAACACTGAAGCTTTCTTT	CASSYSKGLENTEAFF
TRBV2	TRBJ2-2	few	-	TGTGCCAGCAGTGACCAGGGCACCGGGGAGCTGTTTTTT	CASSDQGTGELFF
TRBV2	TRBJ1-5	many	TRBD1	TGTGCCAGCAGTGAAGGACAGGGAGATCAGCCCCAGCATTTT	CASSEGQGDQPQHF
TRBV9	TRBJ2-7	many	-	TGTGCCAGCAGCGTAGCGGGGGGCGGGTACGAGCAGTACTTC	CASSVAGGGYEQYF
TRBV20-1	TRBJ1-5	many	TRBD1	TGCAGTGCTAGTCCGACAGGGGGCAACTATCAGCCCCAGCATTTT	CSASPTGGNYQPQHF
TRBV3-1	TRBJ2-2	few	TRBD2	TGTGCCAGCAGCCGGACTAGCGGGGGTCCCGGGGAGCTGTTTTTT	CASSRTSGGPGELFF
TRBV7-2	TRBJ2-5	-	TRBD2	TGTGCTAGACCGGGGGGGGAAGAGACCCAGTACTTC	CARPGGEETQYF
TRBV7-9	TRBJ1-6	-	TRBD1	TGTGCCAGCAGCCGGACAGGGATCGGACCCCTCCACTTT	CASSRTGIGPLHF
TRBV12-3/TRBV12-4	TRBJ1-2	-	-	TGTGCCAGCACCACACAGGGTGGCGGCTTC	CASTTQGGGF
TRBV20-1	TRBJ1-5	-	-	-	CCASSSPGSNQPQHF
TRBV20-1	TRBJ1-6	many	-	TGCAGTGCTAGGGACCGACGCAATTCACCCCTCCACTTT	CSARDRRNSPLHF
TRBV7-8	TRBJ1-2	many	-	TGTGCCAGCAGCTTATGGGAAGGGTTGAGTGGCTACACCTTC	CASSLWEGLSGYTF
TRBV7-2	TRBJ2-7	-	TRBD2	TGTGCCAGCAGCTTAGGGGTGGCGGGAGGGTTCGACGAGCAGTACTTC	CASSLGVAGGFDEQYF
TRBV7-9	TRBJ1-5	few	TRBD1	TGTGCCAGCAGTTCTCGGACAGGGCTCGGGATTCCCCAGCATTTT	CASSSRTGLGIPQHF
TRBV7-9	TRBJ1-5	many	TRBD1	TGTGCCAGCCAGGGACAGGGAGGTGGAGGCAATCAGCCCCAGCATTTT	CASQGQGGGGNQPQHF
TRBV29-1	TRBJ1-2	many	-	TGCAGCGTGGTTTCGGGGGAAGCTAACTATGGCTACACCTTC	CSVVSGEANYGYTF
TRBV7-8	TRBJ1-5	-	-	TGTGCCAGCAGACTGACTAGCGGCAATGAGCCCCAGCATTTT	CASRLTSGNEPQHF
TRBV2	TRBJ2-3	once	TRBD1	TGTGCCAGCAGTGAGGACAGGGGTATCACAGATACGCAGTATTTT	CASSEDRGITDTQYF
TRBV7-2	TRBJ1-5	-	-	TGTGCCAGCAGTAACCCTAGGCGCGGGCCCAGGGAGACCCAGCATTTT	CASSNPRRGPRETQHF
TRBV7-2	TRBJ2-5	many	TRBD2	TGTGCCAGCAGCAGAGAGTTTGTAGCGGGAGGGCAAGAGACCCAGTACTTC	CASSREFVAGGQETQYF
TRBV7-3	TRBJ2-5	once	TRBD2	TGTGCCAGCAGCTTAGGTCTTCGGGGGGTCGGACAAGAGACCCAGTACTTC	CASSLGLRGVGQETQYF
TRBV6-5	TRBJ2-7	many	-	TGTGCCAGCAGACCTACCGCGGCGCCAGGAGCCTACGAGCAGTACTTC	CASRPTAAPGAYEQYF
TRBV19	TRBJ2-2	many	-	TGTGCCAGTAGTATCCAGGTTGACACCGGGGAGCTGTTTTTT	CASSIQVDTGELFF
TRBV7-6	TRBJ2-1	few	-	TGTGCCAGCAGCTTAGATGGATCCTCCTACAATGAGCAGTTCTTC	CASSLDGSSYNEQFF
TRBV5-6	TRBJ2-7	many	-	TGTGCCAGCAGCTGGAGCTCCTACGAGCAGTACTTC	CASSWSSYEQYF
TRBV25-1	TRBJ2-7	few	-	TGTGCCAGCAGTGGAACAGGGTCGCGCGAGCAGTACTTC	CASSGTGSREQYF
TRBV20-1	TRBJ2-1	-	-	TGCAGTGGTCAGTCCGGGACCTACAATGAGCAGTTCTTC	CSGQSGTYNEQFF
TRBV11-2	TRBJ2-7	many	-	TGTGCCAGCAGCTTCGGTGGGGAGGCCTACGAGCAGTACTTC	CASSFGGEAYEQYF